One sample yielded the 6 T cell receptor beta chains listed below, sequenced in a study of T cell responses to AZD1222 COVID-19 vaccine. Clones were sequenced by immunoSEQ multiplex PCR, and TCRdb holds only the in-frame ones, with some missing. The data show 140,000 to 150,000 clones, 85% to 95% seen once. Here the sequenced sample was peripheral blood, taken on day 0 of AZD1222 vaccination. All receptors derive from an adult in good health.

The CDR3 bases are TGTGCCAGCAGCCAATATCGGGGGGGCGAGAATGAGCAGTTCTTC. Translated, it gives CASSQYRGGENEQFF. The chain recombines TRBV3-1 (or the pseudogene TRBV3-2) with TRBJ2-1; 8 bases map to TRBD2. The germline V gene encodes CDR1 LGHDT and CDR2 YNNKEL (reference sequence). The CDR3 runs 15 residues. V lost 2 bases to trimming and J lost 7 bases; unmatched junction nucleotides: 7.

This chain links TRBV4-1 with TRBJ2-7; weak D call: TRBD1 (6 bases). The CDR3 runs to 13 residues. V dropped 1 base and J dropped 5 bases, with 9 bases sitting between them. Germline-derived CDR1 and CDR2 are MGHRA and YSYEKL. The CDR3 loop is CASSQVPGDEQYF. DNA of the CDR3: TGCGCCAGCAGCCAAGTCCCAGGGGACGAGCAGTACTTC.

V gene TRBV27 combines with J gene TRBJ1-4; TRBD1 matches at 7 bases. Trimming at V came to 6 bases and at J to 7 bases, leaving 5 bases not matched to a gene. The CDR3 totals 13 residues. Per germline, CDR1 MNHEY and CDR2 SMNVEV (reference sequence). The CDR3 DNA is TGTGCCAGCAGGGACAGGTTGGGTGAAAAACTGTTTTTT. Translating it yields CASRDRLGEKLFF.

The table lists this clone with a count of one. The rearrangement joins TRBV30 to TRBJ2-7; D is perhaps TRBD1 or TRBD2 (5 bases each). With 5 bases removed from V and 3 bases from J, the gap between germline ends came to 17 bases. This CDR3 has 14 amino acids. Looked up from germline, CDR1 is GTSNPN and CDR2 is SVGIG (reference sequence). CDR3 amino acids: CAWGPRGPYYEQYF. CDR3 sequence (DNA): TGTGCCTGGGGGCCCCGGGGACCCTACTACGAGCAGTACTTC.

The chain carries TRBV4-3 and TRBJ1-6; D is possibly TRBD1 (6 bases). The CDR3 length is 18 residues. V was trimmed by 2 bases and J by 1 base, leaving 15 bases between them. Germline loops: CDR1 LGHNA, CDR2 YSLEER. The CDR3 here is CASSQRPQTGSYNSPLHF. CDR3 nucleotides: TGCGCCAGCAGCCAAAGACCGCAAACAGGGTCCTATAATTCACCCCTCCACTTT.

The chain links TRBV30 to TRBJ1-2; possible D gene TRBD1, 6 bases. CDR1 is GTSNPN, CDR2 SVGIG, per germline (reference sequence). This CDR3 spans 14 amino acids. V was trimmed by 3 bases and J by 7 bases, leaving 18 bases between them. The CDR3 DNA sequence: TGTGCCTGGAGAGGAACAGGGTCAGATGGTGGCTACACCTTC. It codes for CAWRGTGSDGGYTF.